This T cell receptor beta chain was captured by sequencing in a study of cytomegalovirus exposure and HLA in healthy donors. Whole-study results and caveats: For presence/absence analyses, sequencing depth was assumed to be roughly uniform across donors. The study labeled 150 or so TCR beta chains cytomegalovirus-associated.

Primers included in the PCR were 60 Vbeta and 13 Jbeta primers. Data came from immunoSEQ multiplex PCR; TCRdb stores just in-frame clones and leaves some out. In total, the table holds roughly 200,000 clones. A remark on this clone: Its antigen is not known.

Trimming pared 10 bases from V and 1 base from J, leaving 13 bases between. The germline gives CDR1 MNHNY, CDR2 SVGAGI (reference sequence). The CDR3 contains 13 residues. The V gene is TRBV6-6, the J gene TRBJ2-5; a weak D match, TRBD2 (5 bases). The sample consisted of PBMCs. The sequence was obtained from a girl under 10 years old in good health and CMV-seropositive. The CDR3 coding sequence is TGTGCCAACTCACGAGGGCCCCAAGAGACCCAGTACTTC. Its protein is CANSRGPQETQYF.